The T cell receptor beta chain described here comes from a study of identical twins. The study's findings and limits: In monozygotic twins, models underestimated the sharing of out-of-frame TCR alpha. Where out-of-frame alpha sequences were twin-shared, they showed excess low generation probability.

Only healthy Caucasians were enrolled as donors. TCRdb passed the 5' RACE reads through MiXCR, listing each CDR3 protein once. The table shows about 570,000 distinct CDR3 sequences, with approximately 9.6% occurring only once. Looked up from germline, CDR1 is SGHTA and CDR2 is FQGNSA. The CDR3 contains 16 residues. V gave up 1 base and J gave up 2 bases, with 12 bases separating them. This clonotype occurred many times. The antigen is unknown. The same sample was also studied in work on yellow fever vaccine responses in identical twins.

This TCR was sampled from a woman aged 18-29 years in good health. Input material: PBMCs. The chain combines TRBV7-2 with TRBJ2-1, with a tentative D call TRBD1 (5 bases). CDR3: CASSLVGRKTYNEQFF. CDR3 DNA: TGTGCCAGCAGCTTAGTGGGGCGGAAGACCTACAATGAGCAGTTCTTC. The entire variable domain, with the rest obtained from reference TRBV7-2 and TRBJ2-1, is as follows: GAGVSQSPSNKVTEKGKDVELRCDPISGHTALYWYRQSLGQGLEFLIYFQGNSAPDKSGLPSDRFSAERTGGSVSTLTIQRTQQEDSAVYLCASSLVGRKTYNEQFFGPGTRLTVL.